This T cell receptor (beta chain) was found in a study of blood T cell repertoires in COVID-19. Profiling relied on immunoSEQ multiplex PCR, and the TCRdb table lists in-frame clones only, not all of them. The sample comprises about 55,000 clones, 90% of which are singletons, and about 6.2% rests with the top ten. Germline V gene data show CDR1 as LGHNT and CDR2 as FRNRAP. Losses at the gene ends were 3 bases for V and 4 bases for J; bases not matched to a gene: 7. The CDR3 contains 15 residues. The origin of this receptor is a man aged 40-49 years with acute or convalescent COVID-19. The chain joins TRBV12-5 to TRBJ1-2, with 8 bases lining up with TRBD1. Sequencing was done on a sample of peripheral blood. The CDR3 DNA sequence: TGTGCTAGTGGTTTAGCAGGGGGCGCGGGCTATGGCTACACCTTC. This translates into CASGLAGGAGYGYTF.